This T cell receptor beta chain was documented in a study of Ad26.COV2.S vaccination and SARS-CoV-2 variants (dated by TCRdb to the early 2020s). For the study in its entirety: Donors in the vaccine arm were drawn from COV1001, a multicentre, randomized, double-blind, placebo-controlled phase I-IIa trial testing Ad26.COV2.S in healthy adults. Dosing of Ad26.COV2.S was intramuscular, at either 5x10^10 or 1x10^11 viral particles, delivered as one shot or as two shots spaced 56 days apart. A total of about 30 samples were included in the TCR-sequenced set, comprising around 19 Ad26.COV2.S vaccine recipients, 5 placebo recipients and 8 SARS-CoV-2 convalescent individuals. Investigators remained blinded to trial group allocation during experiments and outcome assessment. TCRbeta repertoire sequencing was used to assess the specificity and breadth of SARS-CoV-2-reactive T cell receptors after Ad26.COV2.S vaccination. Trial participants were randomized into five groups of five: low-dose or high-dose Ad26.COV2.S given once or twice, or placebo on both occasions. General conclusions and limits of the study: Substantial breadth of spike-specific CD8+ and CD4+ T cell responses was reported after vaccination. Comparing responses between vaccine doses or regimens was not something the study was powered to do. Spike-specific TCR breadth was higher in Ad26.COV2.S recipients than in placebo recipients (P = 0.0014). The authors noted that total T cell responses may have been underestimated by the TCR breadth and depth analyses. Vaccine and placebo recipients had similar non-spike TCR breadth, a finding consistent with the vaccine containing only spike.

This clone was counted a few times. No antigen is known for it. No base-level quality is on record; no much larger clone is a single base apart. The label giving this sample's treatment or condition can be read as: around 19 received Ad26.COV2.S at low or high dose, single or two shots; roughly 5 received placebo; per-sample allocation not given. For vaccine and placebo recipients, the sequenced repertoires came from samples collected on day 63 after the first injection. Between 29 July and 7 August 2020, Cohort 1b enrolled 25 adults aged 18-55 years at one site in Boston, USA. Ad26.COV2.S was a replication-incompetent adenovirus type 26 vector that expressed a prefusion-stabilized SARS-CoV-2 spike protein derived from the original Wuhan strain. V and J lose 4 bases and 0 bases, and a span of 14 bases separates them. The CDR3 runs 15 residues from the cysteine to the phenylalanine. Just the 45-base CDR3 DNA is kept, in frame starting at base 1. Via the germline V gene, CDR1 is SGDLS and CDR2 YYNGEE.

The immunoSEQ Assay was used to sequence TCRbeta CDR3 regions. After extraction, genomic DNA underwent amplification by bias-controlled multiplex PCR, followed by high-throughput sequencing. The original methods were these. To quantify the absolute abundance of each unique TCRbeta CDR3 region, sequences were collapsed and filtered. T cell fraction was estimated by normalizing TCRbeta template counts to usable DNA, which was measured by amplifying reference genes present in all nucleated cells. Repertoire TCRs were annotated as SARS-CoV-2-specific when V gene, CDR3 amino acid sequence and J gene were exactly matched to a known reactive TCR set. MIRA supplied the reference SARS-CoV-2 TCR set, which was filtered for enrichment in COVID-19-positive ImmuneCODE repertoires so that public or cross-reactive TCRs were removed. Using the MIRA antigens, annotated TCRs were further analysed by specific ORF or by position within an ORF. Breadth was defined as the number of annotated unique rearrangements divided by the total number of unique productive rearrangements, and depth was defined as the summed frequency of the annotated unique rearrangements. TCR breadth was compared between groups using two-sided Wilcoxon rank-sum tests. TCRdb's version of the immuneACCESS table is confined to in-frame rearrangements and falls short of the full clone set. An unresolved V gene accounts for under half of the shortfall where checked; the remainder is of unknown origin. V and J calls plus clone size are reproduced from that table; the DNA served to infer D and trimming. This sample holds hundreds of thousands of clones; 80% to 90% were observed only once. Around 5% of the sample is in the top ten clones.

The sequencing here drew on peripheral blood, taken in a trial of Ad26.COV2.S vaccine versus placebo. The source of this sequence is a person between 18 and 65 years old who received the Ad26.COV2.S COVID-19 vaccine or a placebo. Here the chain combines TRBV9 and TRBJ2-7; the D gene is perhaps TRBD1 or TRBD2, each of them matching over 5 bases. The CDR3 sequence is CASSPGTGTSYEQYF. The bases are TGTGCCAGCAGCCCGGGGACGGGAACCTCCTACGAGCAGTACTTC.